This T cell receptor beta chain was profiled in a study of T-cell reconstitution after alpha-beta-depleted transplantation in children. A TCRbeta library incorporating unique molecular identifiers was prepared. Each CDR3 protein is one row after TCRdb ran MiXCR on the PCR reads. Among 250,000 to 350,000 distinct CDR3 sequences listed, more than 8% were seen once. This clonotype was observed many times. This TCR was recovered from a human donor who donated a stem cell graft to a child with SCID. Sequencing used PBMCs from the stem cell graft donor, obtained from the stem cell graft.

CDR3 protein: CSASGQVNQPQHF. In DNA form, the CDR3 reads TGCAGTGCTAGCGGACAGGTCAATCAGCCCCAGCATTTT. The chain links TRBV20-1 to TRBJ1-5, with TRBD1 matching 7 bases. The CDR3 consists of 13 residues. Losses at the gene ends were 3 bases for V and 3 bases for J; bases not matched to a gene: 2. Germline loops: CDR1 DFQATT, CDR2 SNEGSKA (reference sequence).